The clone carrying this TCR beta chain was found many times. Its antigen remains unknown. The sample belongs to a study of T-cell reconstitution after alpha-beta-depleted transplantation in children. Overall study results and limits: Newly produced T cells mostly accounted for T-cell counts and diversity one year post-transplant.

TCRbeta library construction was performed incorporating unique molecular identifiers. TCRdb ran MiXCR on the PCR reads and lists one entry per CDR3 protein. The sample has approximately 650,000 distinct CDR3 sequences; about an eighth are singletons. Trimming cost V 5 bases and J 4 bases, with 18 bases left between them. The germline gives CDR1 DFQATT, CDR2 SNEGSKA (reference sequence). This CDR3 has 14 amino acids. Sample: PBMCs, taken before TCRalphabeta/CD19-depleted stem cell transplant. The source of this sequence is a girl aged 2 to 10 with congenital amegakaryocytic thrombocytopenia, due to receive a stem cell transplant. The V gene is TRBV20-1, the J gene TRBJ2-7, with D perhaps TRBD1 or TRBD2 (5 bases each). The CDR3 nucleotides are TGCAGTGCTCCCTCCGGGGCCCTTATTTACGAGCAGTACTTC. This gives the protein CSAPSGALIYEQYF.